This TCR beta chain derives from a study of vaccination and CD4 T cells after COVID-19. On the study more broadly: Blood was drawn a median roughly 68 days post second dose, range 14 to 241.

General study points: There was no significant change from 21 to 38 median reactive clonotypes. Vaccine-specific clones in convalescent patients were spike mono-reactive in 304 of 307 cases.

Germline V CDR1 and CDR2: DFQATT, SNEGSKA (reference sequence). The V gene end was trimmed by 0 bases and the J gene end by 6 bases; junction bases not matched to a gene: 5. This CDR3 has 15 amino acids. This clonotype was detected a few times. Its antigen is still unknown. Researchers used the Oncomine TCR Beta short-read assay to sequence DNA from cultured CD4+ T cells. TCRdb recomputed calls from the PCR reads with MiXCR, one row per CDR3 protein. Of over 12,000 distinct CDR3 sequences detected, approximately 61% appear once; the ten largest clones hold roughly a fifth. Treatment described: roughly 10-day PBMC culture with coronavirus spike peptide pools or control peptides (ViraFEST assay).

The TCR sequence derives from a human donor who had recovered from COVID-19. The specimen sequenced was CD4+ T cells from blood, cultured in vitro. The chain recombines TRBV20-1 with TRBJ2-1; 10 bases match TRBD2. The CDR3: CSAREASGSGNEQFF. CDR3 nucleotide sequence: TGCAGTGCTAGAGAGGCTAGCGGGAGTGGCAATGAGCAGTTCTTC.